The rows below give T cell receptor beta chains drawn from one sample of a study of blood T cell repertoires in COVID-19. Here immunoSEQ multiplex PCR was the method, and the copy in TCRdb shows in-frame clones only, minus some. The sample has approximately 260,000 clones, about nine tenths seen once. The sequencing sample was made of peripheral blood. The receptors stem from a man aged 45-60 years with acute or convalescent COVID-19. CDR3s leave out the opening cysteine and the closing phenylalanine or tryptophan.

j_call,v_call,cdr3_length,cdr3_aa
TRBJ2-7,TRBV19,12,ASSMDRSSYEQY
TRBJ2-2,TRBV7-3,13,ASSLRDRNTGELF
TRBJ2-7,TRBV5-1,15,ASSVGSGRGIPYEQY
TRBJ1-4,TRBV6-5,13,ASNPEPATNEKLF
TRBJ2-5,TRBV3-1/TRBV3-2,11,ASLTGDQETQY
TRBJ1-2,TRBV7-9,15,ASSSGTGGFRSYGYT
TRBJ1-5,TRBV30,11,AWRGSGNQPQH
TRBJ1-6,TRBV10-3,11,AAHLEVNSPLH
TRBJ2-1,TRBV27,14,ASSLEGASSYNEQF
TRBJ2-7,TRBV12-5,10,ASATGPYEQY
TRBJ1-1,TRBV12-3/TRBV12-4,11,ASSPGWNTEAF
TRBJ2-7,TRBV6-5,12,ASIGQPETYEQY
TRBJ2-2,TRBV5-1,16,ASSLVAGGFRWTGELF
TRBJ2-5,TRBV3-1/TRBV3-2,16,ASSPVTPGQGYGETQY
TRBJ2-7,TRBV28,13,ASSLAGTGGNEQY
TRBJ2-3,TRBV29-1,13,SVLEQGFRTDTQY
TRBJ2-5,TRBV7-3,15,ASSLPPPTGGPKTQY
TRBJ1-6,TRBV19,12,ASSPGTRGSPLH
TRBJ1-1,TRBV5-4,12,ASSPRGGQTEAF
TRBJ2-1,TRBV9,13,ASSVGGGAHNEQF
TRBJ1-1,TRBV11-3,10,ASSFGSTEAF
TRBJ2-5,TRBV5-1,13,ASSLGGPARGDQY
TRBJ1-1,TRBV5-1,12,ASSIDSMNTEAF
TRBJ2-7,TRBV7-2,13,ASSLGQGSWYEQY
TRBJ2-3,TRBV7-3,14,ASSLNWRGGGDTQY
TRBJ1-5,TRBV6-2/TRBV6-3,15,ASSKGQGSPGNQPQH
TRBJ1-1,TRBV14,13,ATRQVGARDTEAF
TRBJ2-3,TRBV24-1,12,ATSARGGSDTQY
TRBJ1-1,TRBV7-3,12,ASSLTGTNTEAF
TRBJ1-2,TRBV27,14,ASSPLGGLGNYGYT
TRBJ2-3,TRBV5-1,11,ASSSLRADTQY
TRBJ1-2,TRBV5-4,12,ASSLDRAAGGYT
TRBJ1-5,TRBV6-1,15,ASSGGSGQGFDQPQH
TRBJ2-5,TRBV10-3,11,AIRARVQETQY
TRBJ1-6,TRBV2,12,ASSMTGVNSPLH
TRBJ2-2,TRBV19,12,ASTDGGGTGELF
TRBJ2-5,TRBV3-1/TRBV3-2,13,ASSQDTSGGETQY
TRBJ2-7,TRBV15,14,ATSRDPRRSSYEQY
TRBJ1-1,TRBV3-1/TRBV3-2,11,ASSFQGNTEAF
TRBJ1-5,TRBV2,12,ASTGPTSNQPQH